This entry lists 24 T cell receptor beta chains sequenced from one sample in a study of Ad26.COV2.S vaccination and SARS-CoV-2 variants. Treatment here: 15 to 20 received Ad26.COV2.S at low or high dose, single or two shots; about five received placebo; per-sample allocation not given. Collection of samples fell on day 63 after the first vaccine or placebo injection. The data were produced by immunoSEQ multiplex PCR, yet TCRdb's version contains in-frame clones alone and is incomplete. The profile shows around 500,000 clones, about 89% of them singletons. The sample was peripheral blood, taken in a trial of Ad26.COV2.S vaccine versus placebo. These receptor sequences come from a person aged 18-60 years who received the Ad26.COV2.S COVID-19 vaccine or a placebo.

The gene calls are TRBV6-5 and TRBJ2-3; D remains unclear. Trimming took 5 bases from V and 6 from J, leaving 9 bases between them. Germline V gene lookup returns CDR1 MNHEY and CDR2 SVGAGI. This CDR3 contains 12 residues. The CDR3, as DNA: TGTGCCAGCAGTATCGTGGCGGATACGCAGTATTTT. Protein: CASSIVADTQYF.

The chain couples TRBV7-6 to TRBJ2-2; 11 positions match TRBD2. The CDR3 runs 15 residues. The V segment lost 5 bases and the J segment 7 bases; nucleotides outside the gene matches: 6. Germline CDR1 SGHVS, CDR2 FNYEAQ. The DNA of the CDR3 is TGTGCCAGCAGCGTATCGACTAGCGGGATCGGGGAGCTGTTTTTT. Protein sequence: CASSVSTSGIGELFF.

Concerning this clone: The identical CDR3 is also encoded by other nucleotide sequences in the sample. The chain carries TRBV25-1 and TRBJ1-1, with 8 bases fitting TRBD1. The trim removed 5 bases at V and 9 bases at J, leaving 2 bases unmatched. The CDR3 runs 11 residues. The germline V gene has CDR1 MGHDK and CDR2 SYGVNS. The CDR3 spells CASSSGGKAFF. CDR3 nucleotides: TGTGCCAGCAGTTCAGGGGGCAAAGCTTTCTTT.

V usage is TRBV25-1 and J usage is TRBJ2-5; 9 bases match TRBD2. The germline V gene encodes CDR1 MGHDK and CDR2 SYGVNS. The CDR3 sequence is 14 residues long. Trimming removed 10 bases from V and 1 base from J; junction bases left unmatched: 7. This chain's CDR3 is CATKAGGLQETQYF. The CDR3 DNA reads TGTGCCACCAAAGCGGGGGGACTCCAAGAGACCCAGTACTTC.

This clone was counted only a few times. This chain links TRBV27 with TRBJ2-3; possibly TRBD1 for D (6 bases). Germline CDR1 MNHEY, CDR2 SMNVEV (reference sequence). Trimming took 6 bases from V and 4 from J, leaving 20 bases between them. The CDR3 has 16 residues. The CDR3 region is CASRRSPGVNADTQYF. The CDR3, as DNA: TGTGCCAGCAGGAGGTCCCCAGGGGTCAATGCAGATACGCAGTATTTT.

The DNA for the CDR3 is TGTGCCAGCAGCTCCGCAGGGGGGACCCAGTACTTC. Encoded protein: CASSSAGGTQYF. This chain uses TRBV7-2 with TRBJ2-5, with 7 bases that match TRBD1. Germline V lookup: CDR1 SGHTA, CDR2 FQGNSA. The V and J ends lost 4 bases and 7 bases, in that order; junction bases with no gene match: 3. This CDR3 is 12 amino acids long.

The CDR3, as DNA: TGCGCCAGCAGCCAAGATTCGGGACGGACAGATAACACCGGGGAGCTGTTTTTT. Translation gives CASSQDSGRTDNTGELFF. The chain uses TRBV4-1 and TRBJ2-2; maybe TRBD1 (6 bases). The CDR3 covers 18 residues. Germline V gene data show CDR1 as MGHRA and CDR2 as YSYEKL. Deletions cut 0 bases from V and 2 bases from J, with 16 bases between.

This chain joins TRBV2 and TRBJ1-1; D not certain. The ends were cut back, 7 bases at V and 0 bases at J, with 12 bases in the middle. This CDR3 has 14 amino acids. Per germline, CDR1 SNHLY and CDR2 FYNNEI. The chain's CDR3 is CASTTIRVNTEAFF. In DNA, the CDR3 is TGTGCCAGCACGACAATACGGGTGAACACTGAAGCTTTCTTT.

CDR3 coding DNA: TGTGCCATCAGACCGGGACAGGATAATTCACCCCTCCACTTT. It codes for CAIRPGQDNSPLHF. The V gene is TRBV10-3, the J gene TRBJ1-6; 8 bases are shared with TRBD1. The CDR3 is made up of 14 amino acids. Germline trimming cut 6 bases from V and 5 bases from J; bases unmatched to any gene: 3. Germline V gene data show CDR1 as ENHRY and CDR2 as SYGVKD.

This clone showed up just a few times. The rearrangement joins TRBV15 to TRBJ2-7; TRBD1 matches at 8 bases. CDR1 and CDR2 from the germline V gene are LNHNV and YYDKDF (reference sequence). J gave up 3 bases and V 5 bases, and 6 bases lay outside the gene matches. The CDR3 spans 14 residues. CDR3 in amino acids: CATSSQDRDYEQYF. The CDR3 bases are TGTGCCACCAGCTCCCAGGACAGGGACTACGAGCAGTACTTC.

This rearrangement joins TRBV5-1 to TRBJ1-4, with a weak D call TRBD1 (5 bases). Germline V gives CDR1 SGHRS, CDR2 YFSETQ. Trimming took off 5 bases at V and 3 bases at J, with 11 bases between the two ends. CDR3 length: 14 amino acids. For the CDR3, the DNA is TGCGCCAGCAGTTTTCCGGGGGCTAATGAAAAACTGTTTTTT. This sequence encodes CASSFPGANEKLFF.

This chain joins TRBV6-6 and TRBJ2-7, with 8 bases lining up with TRBD1. Germline CDR1 and CDR2: MNHNY and SVGAGI (reference sequence). V gave up 6 bases and J gave up 2 bases; unmatched junction bases: 6. The CDR3 totals 14 residues. CDR3 amino acids: CASSPTGVPYEQYF. CDR3 coding DNA: TGTGCCAGCAGCCCGACAGGGGTCCCCTACGAGCAGTACTTC.

The chain carries TRBV7-8 and TRBJ1-1; D is undetermined. Trimming left V 5 bases short and J 5 bases short, with 15 bases between. The CDR3 sequence is 14 residues long. Germline assignment: CDR1 SGHVS and CDR2 FQNEAQ. The CDR3 coding sequence is TGTGCCAGCAGCGGAAGCGGATTTGGGACTGAAGCTTTCTTT. Translation gives CASSGSGFGTEAFF.

The rearrangement joins TRBV6-5 to TRBJ2-7, with 7 bases lining up with TRBD2. The CDR3 runs 15 residues. V lost 11 bases, J lost 3 bases, and 16 bases stayed unmatched. CDR1 and CDR2 from the germline V gene are MNHEY and SVGAGI. The CDR3: CASYPLAGEDYEQYF. The CDR3 DNA reads as TGTGCCTCATACCCCCTTGCGGGAGAAGACTACGAGCAGTACTTC.

The J gene is TRBJ2-3, the V gene TRBV9; D is unclear. The CDR3 totals 12 residues. The V and J ends lost 0 bases and 5 bases respectively, with 4 bases between them. Germline lookup yields CDR1 SGDLS and CDR2 YYNGEE. CDR3 sequence: CASSVAVDTQYF. CDR3 DNA sequence: TGTGCCAGCAGCGTAGCTGTAGATACGCAGTATTTT.

DNA of the CDR3: TGTGCCAGCAGTCCGCGGGTGGCTAGCTCCCCCGAGACCCAGTACTTC. Amino acid sequence: CASSPRVASSPETQYF. J is TRBJ2-5 and V is TRBV28, with D possibly being TRBD2 (5 bases). The V gene lost 5 bases and the J gene lost 5 bases, with 21 bases spanning the gap. This CDR3 is 16 amino acids long. The germline CDR1 and CDR2 sequences are MDHEN and SYDVKM. The full variable domain, with the rest looked up from reference TRBV28 and TRBJ2-5, is DVKVTQSSRYLVKRTGEKVFLECVQDMDHENMFWYRQDPGLGLRLIYFSYDVKMKEKGDIPEGYSVSREKKERFSLILESASTNQTSMYLCASSPRVASSPETQYFGPGTRLLVL.

The chain links TRBV27 to TRBJ2-1; D call uncertain. The germline V gene has CDR1 MNHEY and CDR2 SMNVEV (reference sequence). This CDR3 contains 16 residues. The V end lost 5 bases, the J end lost 4 bases, and 18 bases lay between the germline ends. In DNA form, the CDR3 reads TGTGCCAGCAGTCCACCCCGCGGACGGGCGTACAATGAGCAGTTCTTC. Translated: CASSPPRGRAYNEQFF.

Of note for this clone: This same CDR3 is encoded by further DNA sequences in the sample. V and J are TRBV5-1 and TRBJ2-5; TRBD2 is a possible D gene (6 bases). CDR1 and CDR2 (germline): SGHRS, YFSETQ. The V and J ends lost 3 bases and 1 base respectively, with 10 bases between them. The CDR3 loop spans 14 amino acids. The CDR3 protein is CASSSGTVQETQYF. The CDR3 DNA follows: TGCGCCAGCAGCTCCGGGACTGTCCAAGAGACCCAGTACTTC.

This chain connects TRBV5-4 to TRBJ2-3; D is perhaps TRBD2 (6 bases). Germline V lookup: CDR1 SGHNT, CDR2 YYREEE (reference sequence). V lost 4 bases and J 2 bases, leaving 14 bases between the germline ends. There are 15 residues in the CDR3. CDR3 in DNA: TGTGCCAGCAGCCCAGATCAGCGGGCCACAGATACGCAGTATTTT. Its protein is CASSPDQRATDTQYF. Using reference TRBV5-4 and TRBJ2-3 for the parts outside the CDR3, the full variable domain is ETGVTQSPTHLIKTRGQQVTLRCSSQSGHNTVSWYQQALGQGPQFIFQYYREEENGRGNFPPRFSGLQFPNYSSELNVNALELDDSALYLCASSPDQRATDTQYFGPGTRLTVL.

The V call is TRBV7-2, the J call TRBJ2-7; D not certain. V dropped 2 bases and J dropped 2 bases, with 13 bases sitting between them. From germline, CDR1 is SGHTA and CDR2 FQGNSA. The length of the CDR3 is 15 residues. For the CDR3, the DNA is TGTGCCAGCAGCTTAACCTTCGAGAGTACCTACGAGCAGTACTTC. Translating gives CASSLTFESTYEQYF.

This sequence joins TRBV7-8 and TRBJ1-5, with 10 positions matching TRBD1. This CDR3 is 15 amino acids long. Unmatched junction bases numbered 11, after V lost 8 bases and J lost 7 bases. Germline V gives CDR1 SGHVS, CDR2 FQNEAQ. CDR3 nucleotides: TGTGCCAGCGACGACAGGGGGCGTGGGGGACAGCCCCAGCATTTT. This gives the protein CASDDRGRGGQPQHF.

The chain joins TRBV30 to TRBJ1-1, with a tentative D call TRBD1 (6 bases). Germline CDR1 and CDR2: GTSNPN and SVGIG (reference sequence). There are 17 residues in the CDR3. The ends were cut back, 1 base at V and 3 bases at J, with 21 bases in the middle. The CDR3 loop is CAWSEYQGKRRDTEAFF. The CDR3 DNA is TGTGCCTGGAGTGAGTATCAGGGGAAAAGGAGGGACACTGAAGCTTTCTTT.

This clone was seen a single time. V and J are TRBV28 and TRBJ1-5; tentative D call: TRBD1 (6 bases). Looked up from germline, CDR1 is MDHEN and CDR2 is SYDVKM. The CDR3 totals 16 residues. With 8 bases removed from V and 2 bases from J, the gap between germline ends came to 19 bases. The CDR3 loop reads CASLPLGGEGNQPQHF. The CDR3 DNA follows: TGTGCCAGCCTTCCGCTGGGGGGCGAGGGCAATCAGCCCCAGCATTTT. Together with reference TRBV28 and TRBJ1-5, the CDR3 gives the full variable domain: DVKVTQSSRYLVKRTGEKVFLECVQDMDHENMFWYRQDPGLGLRLIYFSYDVKMKEKGDIPEGYSVSREKKERFSLILESASTNQTSMYLCASLPLGGEGNQPQHFGDGTRLSIL.

This clone has only a few counts. The rearrangement uses TRBV10-1 and TRBJ1-5, with D tentatively TRBD1 (5 bases). The CDR3 is made up of 15 amino acids. V dropped 4 bases and J dropped 2 bases, with 12 bases sitting between them. The germline V gene encodes CDR1 WNHNN and CDR2 SYGVQD (reference sequence). The chain's CDR3 is CASSGLGAGNQPQHF. The CDR3 DNA reads as TGCGCCAGCAGTGGGCTAGGGGCTGGCAATCAGCCCCAGCATTTT.